This passage covers 18 T cell receptor beta chains from one sample sequenced in a study of cytomegalovirus exposure and HLA in healthy donors. PCR used 60 Vbeta primers and 13 Jbeta primers. Generated by immunoSEQ multiplex PCR, the TCRdb table keeps only in-frame clones and is missing some. The profile shows over 100,000 clones, 10% of them singletons. The sample consisted of PBMCs. The receptors here all came from a man aged 40-49 years in good health and CMV-seropositive.

CDR3 coding DNA: TGCAGTGCTAGAGTCAGGGATGGCTACACCTTC. Protein sequence: CSARVRDGYTF. The chain combines TRBV20-1 with TRBJ1-2; TRBD1 might be the D (5 bases). The CDR3 is made up of 11 amino acids. V lost 1 base and J 6 bases, leaving 6 bases between the germline ends. Per the germline V gene, CDR1 is DFQATT and CDR2 is SNEGSKA (reference sequence).

The chain employs TRBV6-1 and TRBJ2-7; 9 positions agree with TRBD2. Germline CDR1 MNHNS, CDR2 SASEGT. Trimming took 1 base from V and 4 from J; bases not matched to a gene: 11. This CDR3 has 17 residues. The CDR3 sequence: CASSEVEREAAWYEQYF. The CDR3 region has the DNA TGTGCCAGCAGTGAAGTTGAGCGGGAGGCCGCCTGGTACGAGCAGTACTTC.

There are a few counts of this clone. V is TRBV28 and J is TRBJ1-5; a possible D gene is TRBD1 (5 bases). Germline V gene data show CDR1 as MDHEN and CDR2 as SYDVKM. Trimming pared 7 bases from V and 6 bases from J, leaving 10 bases between. This CDR3 spans 12 amino acids. The CDR3 DNA sequence: TGTGCCAGCACCTCGGGGGGTCAGCCCCAGCATTTT. Its translation: CASTSGGQPQHF.

This clone was observed a handful of times. The chain recombines TRBV7-2 with TRBJ2-1; D is perhaps TRBD1 (5 bases). Germline CDR1 and CDR2: SGHTA and FQGNSA. The length of the CDR3 is 15 residues. V gave up 2 bases and J gave up 4 bases, with 12 bases separating them. CDR3 loop: CASSLKGSYYNEQFF. In DNA, the CDR3 is TGTGCCAGCAGCTTAAAGGGGTCATATTACAATGAGCAGTTCTTC. Combining the CDR3 with reference TRBV7-2 and TRBJ2-1 gives the whole variable domain GAGVSQSPSNKVTEKGKDVELRCDPISGHTALYWYRQSLGQGLEFLIYFQGNSAPDKSGLPSDRFSAERTGGSVSTLTIQRTQQEDSAVYLCASSLKGSYYNEQFFGPGTRLTVL.

In its sample, this clone was seen a few times. The gene calls are TRBV28 and TRBJ2-1, with 12 bases identical to TRBD2. The CDR3 is made up of 15 amino acids. The V gene end was trimmed by 7 bases and the J gene end by 7 bases; junction bases not matched to a gene: 8. Germline V gene sequence: CDR1 MDHEN, CDR2 SYDVKM. The DNA for the CDR3 is TGTGCCAGCACCCTCCAGGGGACTAGCGGGAATGAGCAGTTCTTC. This sequence encodes CASTLQGTSGNEQFF.

This clone was found a few times. This chain uses TRBV14 with TRBJ2-1; 7 bases match TRBD2. The V segment lost 1 base and the J segment 7 bases; nucleotides outside the gene matches: 10. The CDR3 is 16 amino acids. Germline V CDR1 and CDR2: SGHDN, FVKESK. CDR3 sequence reads: CASSQVGEGPRNEQFF. DNA of the CDR3: TGTGCCAGCAGCCAAGTAGGGGAGGGCCCTCGGAATGAGCAGTTCTTC.

This clone was counted between two and nine times. This chain links TRBV9 with TRBJ2-1; 9 bases are a match to TRBD2. Germline-derived CDR1 and CDR2 are SGDLS and YYNGEE. The CDR3 has 14 amino acids. J was trimmed by 5 bases and V by 4 bases; bases with no gene match: 4. This CDR3 reads CASSPRLADNEQFF. The CDR3 DNA reads as TGTGCCAGCAGCCCGAGACTAGCGGACAATGAGCAGTTCTTC. Filled out from reference TRBV9 and TRBJ2-1, the complete variable domain reads DSGVTQTPKHLITATGQRVTLRCSPRSGDLSVYWYQQSLDQGLQFLIQYYNGEERAKGNILERFSAQQFPDLHSELNLSSLELGDSALYFCASSPRLADNEQFFGPGTRLTVL.

The table lists this clone with a few counts. J is TRBJ1-1 and V is TRBV7-9, with D hard to call. The CDR3 is made up of 16 amino acids. Germline V CDR1 and CDR2: SEHNR, FQNEAQ (reference sequence). The V gene lost 3 bases and the J gene lost 5 bases, with 19 bases spanning the gap. The CDR3 here is CASSLMWSGYGTEAFF. DNA of the CDR3: TGTGCCAGCAGCTTGATGTGGTCTGGGTACGGGACTGAAGCTTTCTTT.

This sequence joins TRBV19 and TRBJ1-4, with D unresolved. Germline V gene sequence: CDR1 LNHDA, CDR2 SQIVND (reference sequence). CDR3 length equals 15 residues. Trimming took off 2 bases at V and 3 bases at J, with 10 bases between the two ends. The CDR3 region is CASSIYGDANEKLFF. The CDR3 nucleotides read TGTGCCAGTAGTATATATGGAGACGCTAATGAAAAACTGTTTTTT.

The chain recombines TRBV4-1 with TRBJ2-7, with 14 bases fitting TRBD2. CDR1 MGHRA and CDR2 YSYEKL come from the germline V gene. CDR3 size: 17 residues. V shed 0 bases, J shed 6 bases, and the junction held 7 bases outside the gene matches. CDR3 protein: CASSQDLGTSGSGEQYF. The CDR3 DNA follows: TGCGCCAGCAGCCAAGACCTAGGGACTAGCGGGAGTGGCGAGCAGTACTTC.

The chain employs TRBV2 and TRBJ2-1; no clear D. CDR1 SNHLY and CDR2 FYNNEI come from the germline V gene. CDR3 length: 10 amino acids. Trimming took off 6 bases at V and 9 bases at J, with 6 bases between the two ends. CDR3 sequence: CASSRIEQFF. CDR3 nucleotide sequence: TGTGCCAGCAGCAGGATTGAGCAGTTCTTC.

This clone occurred a few times. The chain carries TRBV4-3 and TRBJ2-5; 7 bases match TRBD2. J lost 5 bases, V lost 0 bases, and 12 bases had no gene match. From germline, CDR1 is LGHNA and CDR2 YSLEER. The CDR3 is 17 residues long. The CDR3 is CASSQEPFGGGHETQYF. The CDR3 coding sequence is TGCGCCAGCAGCCAAGAGCCATTCGGGGGAGGGCACGAGACCCAGTACTTC.

J is TRBJ2-7 and V is TRBV7-2, with TRBD2 matching 8 bases. CDR3 length: 17 residues. V lost 5 bases and J lost 1; bases outside the gene matches: 13. The germline V gene encodes CDR1 SGHTA and CDR2 FQGNSA. The CDR3, as DNA: TGTGCCAGCAGCCTTTCGGGTGGAGCGGGAGAGTCCTACGAGCAGTACTTC. Its protein is CASSLSGGAGESYEQYF.

This sequence joins TRBV6-5 and TRBJ1-1, with 7 bases identical to TRBD1. J was trimmed by 6 bases and V by 6 bases; bases with no gene match: 13. The length of the CDR3 is 15 residues. In germline, CDR1 is MNHEY, CDR2 SVGAGI. The CDR3 DNA is TGTGCCAGCAGCCCCCCTACGACAGGGCCCCCTGAAGCTTTCTTT. This codes for CASSPPTTGPPEAFF.

The chain has TRBV6-5 and TRBJ2-1; possibly TRBD1 for D (7 bases). The V gene lost 6 bases and the J gene lost 6 bases, with 18 bases spanning the gap. Germline V gene data show CDR1 as MNHEY and CDR2 as SVGAGI. This CDR3 is built from 15 residues. The CDR3 DNA follows: TGTGCCAGCAGCACCTCAGGGGGGTCGGTCAATGAGCAGTTCTTC. Residues: CASSTSGGSVNEQFF.

This clone occurred many times. The chain recombines TRBV6-5 with TRBJ2-7; D is unclear. The germline gives CDR1 MNHEY, CDR2 SVGAGI. The CDR3 is 12 residues long. Trimming stripped 11 bases from V and 7 bases from J, with 18 bases between. The CDR3 sequence is CAAQDGVGEQYF. As DNA, the CDR3 is TGTGCCGCCCAAGACGGAGTCGGGGAGCAGTACTTC.

The chain joins TRBV28 to TRBJ2-1, with 11 positions matching TRBD2. The length of the CDR3 is 15 residues. Germline CDR1 MDHEN, CDR2 SYDVKM. Losses at the gene ends were 6 bases for V and 4 bases for J; bases not matched to a gene: 5. For the CDR3, the DNA is TGTGCCAGCAGCTCTACTAGCGGGAGTTACAATGAGCAGTTCTTC. This sequence encodes CASSSTSGSYNEQFF.

The rearrangement joins TRBV30 to TRBJ1-1, with D unresolved. The V gene lost 0 bases and the J gene lost 2 bases, with 7 bases spanning the gap. From germline, CDR1 is GTSNPN and CDR2 SVGIG (reference sequence). The CDR3 covers 13 residues. The CDR3 sequence: CAWSVLGNTEAFF. As DNA, the CDR3 is TGTGCCTGGAGTGTCCTAGGTAACACTGAAGCTTTCTTT.